A selection of T cell receptor beta chains follows, all from one sample in a study of T cell responses to AZD1222 COVID-19 vaccine. The protocol was immunoSEQ multiplex PCR, while the TCRdb copy is restricted to in-frame clones and leaves out a portion. The sample includes around 130,000 clones, around 89% of them seen just once. The source was peripheral blood, collected 28 days after the second AZD1222 dose. These receptors all come from an adult who received the AZD1222 COVID-19 vaccine. CDR3s include the opening cysteine and the closing phenylalanine or tryptophan. Each record gives: CDR3 protein, CDR3 DNA, D gene, V gene, clone size, CDR3 length, J gene. The D gene is left open where the match is weak. Clone size, where shown, is once, few, many, or a class for clones that have expanded.

CASSSSGMPLHF TGTGCCAGCAGTTCTTCCGGGATGCCCCTCCACTTT NA TRBV12-3/TRBV12-4 NA 12 TRBJ1-6
CASSLGLYDSPLHF TGTGCCAGCAGCTTGGGGCTATATGATTCACCCCTCCACTTT NA TRBV5-5 NA 14 TRBJ1-6
CASSRQRTYEQYF TGTGCCAGCAGTCGACAGAGAACCTACGAGCAGTACTTC NA TRBV6-5 NA 13 TRBJ2-7
CASSFVTGEGYTF TGTGCCAGCAGTTTCGTGACAGGGGAAGGCTACACCTTC TRBD1 TRBV27 NA 13 TRBJ1-2
CASSLEANSPLHF TGTGCCAGCAGCTTAGAGGCTAATTCACCCCTCCACTTT NA TRBV7-9 NA 13 TRBJ1-6
CASSLGQPYSGNTIYF TGTGCCAGCAGTTTGGGTCAGCCGTACTCTGGAAACACCATATATTTT NA TRBV6-5 NA 16 TRBJ1-3
CASSLVGDYGYTF TGCGCCAGCAGCTTGGTGGGGGACTATGGCTACACCTTC NA TRBV5-1 NA 13 TRBJ1-2
CASSDRQLTGYEQYF TGTGCCAGCAGTGACCGACAGCTAACAGGCTACGAGCAGTACTTC NA TRBV6-6 NA 15 TRBJ2-7
CASSYDRGLTWATNEKLFF TGTGCCAGCAGCTATGACAGGGGCTTAACGTGGGCAACTAATGAAAAACTGTTTTTT TRBD1 TRBV5-5 NA 19 TRBJ1-4
CASSFQSGPSYEQYF TGTGCCAGCAGCTTTCAATCAGGTCCGTCCTACGAGCAGTACTTC NA TRBV7-9 NA 15 TRBJ2-7
CARTGLGQPQHF TGTGCCCGCACAGGGCTCGGTCAGCCCCAGCATTTT NA TRBV30 NA 12 TRBJ1-5
CASSLWGPGAETQYF TGTGCCAGCAGCTTATGGGGCCCAGGGGCAGAGACCCAGTACTTC NA TRBV7-9 NA 15 TRBJ2-5
CASSLPGGYEQFF TGTGCCAGCAGCTTGCCGGGGGGCTATGAGCAGTTCTTC NA TRBV5-8 NA 13 TRBJ2-1
CASSLEGGDEKLFF TGTGCCAGCAGCTTGGAGGGAGGGGATGAAAAACTGTTTTTT NA TRBV5-4 once 14 TRBJ1-4
CASSWGPVPQYF TGTGCCAGCAGCTGGGGGCCCGTTCCCCAGTACTTC NA TRBV6-2/TRBV6-3 NA 12 TRBJ2-5
CSVDFSGSGYEQYF TGCAGCGTTGATTTCTCAGGGAGTGGGTACGAGCAGTACTTC NA TRBV29-1 NA 14 TRBJ2-7
CASSSPRDSFYGYTF TGTGCCAGTAGTTCCCCCCGGGACAGCTTCTATGGCTACACCTTC TRBD1 TRBV19 medium-sized 15 TRBJ1-2
CASTPAGSFGETQYF TGTGCCTCCACCCCCGCAGGGTCGTTTGGGGAGACCCAGTACTTC NA TRBV30 NA 15 TRBJ2-5
CASSLPGQGVGANVLTF TGTGCCAGCAGTCTTCCGGGACAGGGAGTTGGGGCCAACGTCCTGACTTTC TRBD1 TRBV5-6 NA 17 TRBJ2-6
CASSLVIGEQFF TGTGCCAGCAGCTTAGTGATAGGGGAGCAGTTCTTC NA TRBV13 NA 12 TRBJ2-1
CASSRWTGRETQYF TGTGCCAGCAGCCGATGGACAGGGAGAGAGACCCAGTACTTC TRBD1 TRBV6-5 NA 14 TRBJ2-5
CAWTPVSNTEAFF TGTGCCTGGACCCCCGTTTCGAACACTGAAGCTTTCTTT NA TRBV30 few 13 TRBJ1-1
CASSLGGVSGAIKELFF TGTGCCAGCAGCCTAGGGGGAGTGTCGGGGGCGATTAAGGAGCTGTTTTTT NA TRBV11-2 NA 17 TRBJ2-2
CASSFRLAGEAGELFF TGTGCCAGCAGCTTCCGGCTAGCGGGAGAGGCCGGGGAGCTGTTTTTT TRBD2 TRBV5-8 few 16 TRBJ2-2
CSGTGFNYGYTF TGCAGCGGTACAGGGTTTAACTATGGCTACACCTTC NA TRBV29-1 NA 12 TRBJ1-2
CASSMTANYGYTF TGTGCCAGCAGCATGACCGCTAACTATGGCTACACCTTC NA TRBV6-5 NA 13 TRBJ1-2
CARQGGGPQHF TGTGCCAGGCAGGGCGGAGGGCCCCAGCATTTT NA TRBV27 NA 11 TRBJ1-5
CASSPDALAGSYEQYF TGTGCCAGCAGCCCTGACGCACTAGCGGGAAGCTACGAGCAGTACTTC TRBD2 TRBV7-6 NA 16 TRBJ2-7
CASSDGRSETQYF TGTGCCAGCAGTGACGGACGGTCGGAGACCCAGTACTTC NA TRBV25-1 NA 13 TRBJ2-5
CASGLRDEQYF TGTGCTAGTGGTTTGAGGGACGAGCAGTACTTC NA TRBV12-5 NA 11 TRBJ2-7
CASRGQGTGELFF TGTGCCAGCAGGGGACAGGGGACCGGGGAGCTGTTTTTT TRBD1 TRBV14 few 13 TRBJ2-2
CASRRGKGSMNTEAFF TGTGCCAGTAGGAGGGGCAAGGGCAGCATGAACACTGAAGCTTTCTTT NA TRBV19 NA 16 TRBJ1-1
CSASRPYGYTF TGCAGTGCTAGTAGGCCCTATGGCTACACCTTC NA TRBV20-1 NA 11 TRBJ1-2
CASSPYAQGTTNEKLFF TGTGCCAGCAGCCCTTACGCCCAGGGCACAACTAATGAAAAACTGTTTTTT NA TRBV6-2/TRBV6-3 NA 17 TRBJ1-4
CASSSNRDRGSDTQYF TGTGCCAGCAGCTCAAACCGGGACAGGGGTTCAGATACGCAGTATTTT TRBD1 TRBV7-9 NA 16 TRBJ2-3
CASSNTGGQNTEAFF TGTGCCAGTAGTAATACAGGGGGGCAGAACACTGAAGCTTTCTTT TRBD1 TRBV19 NA 15 TRBJ1-1
CASSDLGSGTDTQYF TGTGCCAGCAGTGACCTAGGTAGCGGCACAGATACGCAGTATTTT NA TRBV6-4 NA 15 TRBJ2-3
CASSTGTAHSPLHF TGCGCCAGCAGCACTGGGACAGCACATTCACCCCTCCACTTT TRBD1 TRBV5-1 NA 14 TRBJ1-6
CASSIVTASAKNIQYF TGTGCCAGTAGTATAGTCACAGCCTCCGCCAAAAACATTCAGTACTTC NA TRBV19 NA 16 TRBJ2-4
CASSSSGVPTGELFF TGTGCCAGCAGCTCGTCCGGGGTGCCCACCGGGGAGCTGTTTTTT NA TRBV7-3 NA 15 TRBJ2-2
CASSSTPGGENIQYF TGTGCCAGCAGCTCGACCCCTGGCGGGGAAAACATTCAGTACTTC NA TRBV11-2 NA 15 TRBJ2-4
CASSLSLDQPQHF TGTGCCAGCAGTTTATCGCTGGATCAGCCCCAGCATTTT NA TRBV27 NA 13 TRBJ1-5
CASSGQPDLLETQYF TGCGCCAGCAGTGGACAGCCTGACCTCTTGGAGACCCAGTACTTC NA TRBV5-1 NA 15 TRBJ2-5
CASSPDRGQAFF TGTGCCAGCAGCCCGGACAGGGGCCAAGCTTTCTTT TRBD1 TRBV11-3 few 12 TRBJ1-1